This T cell receptor (beta chain) was captured by sequencing in a study of Graves' ophthalmopathy and Graves' hyperthyroidism. Study at large: Pretreatment peripheral blood was obtained at initial diagnosis.

Hyperthyroidism was considered stable when no ophthalmopathy appeared within 18 months of follow-up. Trimming took 8 bases from V and 5 from J; bases not matched to a gene: 11. The CDR3 covers 15 residues. Points from the study as a whole: Detected in blood as well were most expanded thyroid clonotypes with frequency above 0.001.

Ten or more counts support this clonotype. Its matching antigen is unknown. RNA transcripts were the source from which TCR beta CDR3 regions were amplified. An initial RT-PCR round employing HTBI primers preceded a second-round multiplex PCR. TCRdb analysed the multiplex PCR reads with MiXCR anew, one entry per CDR3 protein. The table records approximately 410,000 distinct CDR3 sequences, about 16% of them present only once. The V gene is TRBV12-3 or TRBV12-4, the J gene TRBJ2-5, with 10 bases identical to TRBD2. The sequenced material came from peripheral blood. The sequence came from a woman in her late teens or twenties with stable Graves' hyperthyroidism. The CDR3 DNA is TGTGCCAGCTCGAAAGCGGGGGGGGCTGTGGAGACCCAGTACTTC. It translates to CASSKAGGAVETQYF.